A few counts support the clone carrying this TCR beta chain. The antigen remains undetermined. The sample originates from a study of tissue T cells after allogeneic stem cell transplantation. Broader study findings: Sampling depth was limited, and the cohort was small and clinically varied.

TCRdb keeps only in-frame clones here, not all; method: immunoSEQ multiplex PCR. The table records some 4,700 clones, 60% to 80% of them present only once. The V end lost 11 bases, the J end lost 3 bases, and 14 bases lay between the germline ends. The CDR3 length is 13 residues. In germline, CDR1 is MGHDK, CDR2 SYGVNS. This research-autopsy study prospectively enrolled adult allogeneic hematopoietic cell transplant recipients with steroid-refractory graft-versus-host disease. This clonotype originated in a female patient between 18 and 50 years old with steroid-refractory graft-versus-host disease after an allogeneic stem cell transplant. The graft donor may be the source of some T cells. V gene TRBV25-1 combines with J gene TRBJ2-1; D is possibly TRBD1 (6 bases). The specimen was duodenal tissue, collected at autopsy. Written as DNA, the CDR3 is TGTGCCTTGGGGGACATGAACTACAATGAGCAGTTCTTC. This sequence encodes CALGDMNYNEQFF.